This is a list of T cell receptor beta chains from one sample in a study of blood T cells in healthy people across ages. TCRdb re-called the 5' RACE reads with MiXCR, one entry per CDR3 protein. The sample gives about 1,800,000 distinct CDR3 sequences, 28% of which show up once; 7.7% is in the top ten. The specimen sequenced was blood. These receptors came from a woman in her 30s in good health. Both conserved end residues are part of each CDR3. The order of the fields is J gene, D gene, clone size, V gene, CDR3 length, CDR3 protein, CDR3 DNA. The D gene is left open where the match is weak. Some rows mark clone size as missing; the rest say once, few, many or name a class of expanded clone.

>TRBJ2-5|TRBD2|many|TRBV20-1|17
CSAPSGGAGGPGETQYF
TGCAGTGCTCCTAGCGGAGGAGCGGGGGGGCCAGGGGAGACCCAGTACTTC
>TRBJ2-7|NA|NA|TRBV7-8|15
CASGLGGGGPYEQYF
TGTGCCAGCGGCTTAGGGGGAGGGGGACCCTACGAGCAGTACTTC
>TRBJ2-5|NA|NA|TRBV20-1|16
CSARVREGGVSNEQYF
TGCAGTGCAAGGGTCCGAGAGGGGGGGGTATCGAATGAGCAGTACTTC
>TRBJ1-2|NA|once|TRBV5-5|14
CASSAGFPLYGYTF
TGTGCCAGCAGCGCCGGGTTCCCTTTATATGGCTACACCTTC
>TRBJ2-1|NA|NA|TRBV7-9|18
CASSSNTASDDSYNEQFF
TGTGCCAGCAGCTCGAACACAGCCTCAGACGACTCCTACAATGAGCAGTTCTTC
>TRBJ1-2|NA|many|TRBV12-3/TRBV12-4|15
CASSLGDNSFYGYTF
TGTGCCAGCAGTTTAGGGGACAACAGCTTCTATGGCTACACCTTC
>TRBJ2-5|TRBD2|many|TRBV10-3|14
CAISSGSSEETQYF
TGTGCCATCAGCAGCGGGAGTAGTGAAGAGACCCAGTACTTC
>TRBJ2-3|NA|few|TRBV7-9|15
CAGSLVLRSTDTQYF
TGTGCCGGCAGCTTAGTTCTTCGGTCCACAGATACGCAGTATTTT
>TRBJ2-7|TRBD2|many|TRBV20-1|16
CSASPATSREGLEQYF
TGCAGTGCTAGCCCGGCGACTAGCCGAGAGGGCCTCGAGCAGTACTTC
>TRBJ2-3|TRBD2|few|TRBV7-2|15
CASSRAGVQTDTQYF
TGTGCCAGCAGTCGAGCGGGGGTCCAGACAGATACGCAGTATTTT
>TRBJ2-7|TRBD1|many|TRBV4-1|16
CASSQGPGGASYEQYF
TGCGCCAGCAGCCAAGGTCCAGGGGGCGCATCCTACGAGCAGTACTTC
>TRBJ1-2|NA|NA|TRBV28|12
CASSTESFGYTF
TGTGCCAGCAGCACAGAGTCCTTTGGCTACACCTTC
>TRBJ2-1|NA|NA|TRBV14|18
CASSQDPWGYSRLNEQFF
TGTGCCAGCAGCCAAGATCCATGGGGATACTCCCGCTTGAATGAGCAGTTCTTC
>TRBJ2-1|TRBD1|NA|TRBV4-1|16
CASSPIMTGGYNEQFF
TGCGCCAGCAGCCCGATAATGACAGGGGGCTACAATGAGCAGTTCTTC
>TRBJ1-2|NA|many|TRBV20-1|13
CSARERGNYGYTF
TGCAGTGCTAGAGAGCGGGGTAACTATGGCTACACCTTC
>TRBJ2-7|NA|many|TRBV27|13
CASSRDLTYEQYF
TGTGCCAGTAGTCGGGACTTGACCTACGAGCAGTACTTC
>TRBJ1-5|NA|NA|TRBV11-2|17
CASSLGARDQSNQPQHF
TGTGCCAGCAGCTTGGGGGCCAGGGATCAGAGCAATCAGCCCCAGCATTTT
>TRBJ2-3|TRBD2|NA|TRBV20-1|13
CSAYSGSTDTQYF
TGCAGTGCTTATAGCGGGAGCACAGATACGCAGTATTTT
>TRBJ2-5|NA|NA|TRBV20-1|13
CSAHKTDQETQYF
TGCAGTGCGCACAAGACAGACCAAGAGACCCAGTACTTC
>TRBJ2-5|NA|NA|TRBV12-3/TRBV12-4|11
CASSRDLTQYF
TGTGCCAGCAGCCGCGATTTGACCCAGTACTTC
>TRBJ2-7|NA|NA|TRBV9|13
CASSLDQPETRYF
TGTGCCAGCAGCTTAGACCAGCCGGAGACCCGGTACTTC
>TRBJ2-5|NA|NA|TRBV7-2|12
CASRSDGRTQYF
TGTGCCAGCCGTTCGGATGGGAGAACCCAGTACTTC
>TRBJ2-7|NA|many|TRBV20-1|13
CSARGSLGYEQYF
TGCAGTGCTAGAGGGAGCTTGGGCTACGAGCAGTACTTC
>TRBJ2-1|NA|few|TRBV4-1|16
CASSPRLVGDYNEQFF
TGCGCCAGCAGCCCTCGACTAGTTGGGGACTACAATGAGCAGTTCTTC
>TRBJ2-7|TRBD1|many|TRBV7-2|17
CASSLGTANVGFYEQYF
TGTGCCAGCAGCTTGGGGACAGCTAACGTAGGGTTCTACGAGCAGTACTTC
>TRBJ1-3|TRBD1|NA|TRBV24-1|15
CATSDPDRAGNTIYF
TGTGCCACCAGTGATCCCGACAGGGCTGGAAACACCATATATTTT
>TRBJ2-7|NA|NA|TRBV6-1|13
CASIGGLPYEQYF
TGTGCCAGCATTGGGGGCCTCCCTTACGAGCAGTACTTC
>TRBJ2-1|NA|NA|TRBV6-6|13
CTSSYAPGYEQFF
TGTACCAGCAGTTACGCGCCGGGTTACGAGCAGTTCTTC
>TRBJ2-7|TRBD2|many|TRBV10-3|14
CAISEASGKYEQYF
TGTGCCATCAGTGAGGCCAGCGGGAAGTACGAGCAGTACTTC
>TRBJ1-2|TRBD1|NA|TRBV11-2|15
CASTLLGQGNYGYTF
TGTGCCAGCACCTTGCTCGGACAGGGGAACTATGGCTACACCTTC
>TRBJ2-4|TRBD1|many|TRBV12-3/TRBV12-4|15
CASSSEQGAKNIQYF
TGTGCCAGCAGTTCAGAACAGGGGGCCAAAAACATTCAGTACTTC
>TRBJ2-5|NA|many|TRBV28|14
CASSITGRKETQYF
TGTGCCAGCAGTATAACGGGACGGAAAGAGACCCAGTACTTC
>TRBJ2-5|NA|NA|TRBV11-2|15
CASSPLAGTYNERYF
TGTGCCAGCAGCCCCTTGGCGGGCACCTACAATGAGCGGTACTTC
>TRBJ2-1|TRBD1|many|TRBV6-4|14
CASSGQGGNNEQFF
TGTGCCAGCAGCGGACAGGGGGGTAACAATGAGCAGTTCTTC
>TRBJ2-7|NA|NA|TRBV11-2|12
CAIRIRGGEQYF
TGTGCCATCCGGATTCGGGGCGGCGAGCAGTACTTC
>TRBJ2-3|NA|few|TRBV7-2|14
CAGSLRTGTDTQYF
TGTGCCGGCAGCTTGCGCACGGGAACAGATACGCAGTATTTT
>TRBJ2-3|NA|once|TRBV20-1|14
CSARGGEGTDTQYF
TGCAGTGCTAGAGGGGGAGAGGGCACAGATACGCAGTATTTT
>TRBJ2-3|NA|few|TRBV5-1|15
CASSLEVLTPDTQYF
TGCGCCAGCAGCTTGGAGGTTCTCACCCCAGATACGCAGTATTTT
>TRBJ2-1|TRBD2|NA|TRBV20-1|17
CSARGGSSGRDYNEQFF
TGCAGTGCTAGAGGTGGGAGTAGCGGGAGGGATTACAATGAGCAGTTCTTC
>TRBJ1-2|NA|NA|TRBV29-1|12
CSGTVGWDGYTF
TGCAGCGGGACCGTGGGATGGGATGGCTACACCTTC
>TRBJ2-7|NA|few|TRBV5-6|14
CASSSGHTTYEQYF
TGTGCCAGCAGCTCAGGACATACCACCTACGAGCAGTACTTC